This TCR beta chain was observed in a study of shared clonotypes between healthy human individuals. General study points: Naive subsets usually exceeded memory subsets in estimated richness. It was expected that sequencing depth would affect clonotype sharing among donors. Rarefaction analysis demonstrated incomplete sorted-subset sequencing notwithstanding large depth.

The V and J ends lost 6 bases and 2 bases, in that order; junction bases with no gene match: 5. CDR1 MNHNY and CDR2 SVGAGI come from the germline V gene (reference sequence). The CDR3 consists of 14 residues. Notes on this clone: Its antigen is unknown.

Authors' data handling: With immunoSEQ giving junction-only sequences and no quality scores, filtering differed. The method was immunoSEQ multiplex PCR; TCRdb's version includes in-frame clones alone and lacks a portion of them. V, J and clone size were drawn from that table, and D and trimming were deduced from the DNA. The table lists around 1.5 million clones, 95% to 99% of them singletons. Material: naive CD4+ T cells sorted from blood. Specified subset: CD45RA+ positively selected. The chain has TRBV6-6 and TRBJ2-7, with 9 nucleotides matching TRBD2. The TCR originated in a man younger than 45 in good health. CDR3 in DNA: TGTGCCAGCAGCACTAGCGGGCTAGCCTACGAGCAGTACTTC. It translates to CASSTSGLAYEQYF.